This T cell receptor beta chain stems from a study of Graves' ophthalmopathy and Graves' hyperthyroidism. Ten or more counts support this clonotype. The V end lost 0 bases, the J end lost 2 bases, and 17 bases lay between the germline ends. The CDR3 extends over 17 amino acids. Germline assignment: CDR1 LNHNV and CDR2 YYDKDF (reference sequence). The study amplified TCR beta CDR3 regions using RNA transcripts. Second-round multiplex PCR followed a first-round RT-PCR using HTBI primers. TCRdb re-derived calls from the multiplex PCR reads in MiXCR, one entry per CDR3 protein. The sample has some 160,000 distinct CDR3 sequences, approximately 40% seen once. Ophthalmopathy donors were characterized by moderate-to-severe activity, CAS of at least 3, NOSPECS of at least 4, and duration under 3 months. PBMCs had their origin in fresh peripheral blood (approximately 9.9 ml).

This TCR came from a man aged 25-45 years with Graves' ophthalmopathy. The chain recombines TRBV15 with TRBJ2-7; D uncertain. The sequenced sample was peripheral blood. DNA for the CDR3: TGTGCCACCAGCAGAGATCCCTTTGTGAAGGGCACCTACGAGCAGTACTTC. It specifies CATSRDPFVKGTYEQYF. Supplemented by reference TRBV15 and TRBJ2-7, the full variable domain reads DAMVIQNPRYQVTQFGKPVTLSCSQTLNHNVMYWYQQKSSQAPKLLFHYYDKDFNNEADTPDNFQSRRPNTSFCFLDIRSPGLGDTAMYLCATSRDPFVKGTYEQYFGPGTRLTVT.